This T cell receptor (beta chain) was sequenced during a study of blood T cell repertoires in COVID-19. As for the study in general: COVID-19 samples from acute and convalescent phases originated in the United States, Italy and Spain. In each case, the material was cDNA or gDNA derived from T cells, B-cell-depleted T cells, or PBMCs.

How the authors handled the data: From reference gene primer amplification, estimates of nucleated cell counts were derived. Using immunoSEQ multiplex PCR, the repertoire was profiled, and TCRdb retains in-frame clones only, with some absent. The V and J calls and clone size come from that table; D and trimming were worked out from the DNA. Of fewer than 200,000 clones detected, 85% to 90% appear once; the ten largest clones hold approximately 12%. Trimming at V came to 6 bases and at J to 5 bases, leaving 3 bases not matched to a gene. Germline assignment: CDR1 LNHDA and CDR2 SQIVND (reference sequence). CDR3 length: 13 amino acids. Enrolment of Seattle patients took place during active infection, and they were followed longitudinally.

This receptor was taken from a woman in her 70s with COVID-19, enrolled during active disease. Material: peripheral blood. The J gene is TRBJ1-2, the V gene TRBV19, with 10 bases aligning to TRBD1. This chain's CDR3 is CASSMDRGYGYTF. CDR3 nucleotide sequence: TGTGCCAGTAGCATGGACAGGGGGTATGGCTACACCTTC.